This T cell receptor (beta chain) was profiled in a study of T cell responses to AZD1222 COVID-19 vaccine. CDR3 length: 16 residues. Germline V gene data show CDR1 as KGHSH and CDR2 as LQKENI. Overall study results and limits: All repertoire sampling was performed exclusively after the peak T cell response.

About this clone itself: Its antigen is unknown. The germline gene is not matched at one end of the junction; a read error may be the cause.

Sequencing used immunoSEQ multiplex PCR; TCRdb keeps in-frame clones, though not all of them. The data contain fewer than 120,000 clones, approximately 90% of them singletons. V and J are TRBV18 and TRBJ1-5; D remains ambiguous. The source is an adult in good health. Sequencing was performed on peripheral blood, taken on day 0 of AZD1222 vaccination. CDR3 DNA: TGTGCCAGCTCACCAGAAGGTGAGGCGAGCAGTCAGCCCCAGCATTTT. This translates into CASSPEGEASSQPQHF.